This entry is about one TCR beta chain. There is no known antigen for this receptor. Nothing much larger sits one base from this clone, and base qualities are not available. Mismatch repair deficiency in every enrolled patient was established by polymerase chain reaction or immunohistochemistry. TCR sequencing was carried out for three patients who responded to pembrolizumab therapy. The phase II trial prospectively tested pembrolizumab PD-1 blockade in advanced mismatch repair-deficient cancers regardless of tissue of origin. Peripheral blood T cell samples were serially collected before and at multiple times after PD-1 blockade was started. Blood sampling time points were reported as weeks after the first dose of pembrolizumab. The library was prepared using the immunoSEQ multiplex PCR assay. TCRdb took over this immuneACCESS table, retaining in-frame rearrangements with V and J assigned. Such tables are incomplete; in checked studies, under half of the missing clones stem from an unresolved V gene, and the remainder is unexplained. Within this sample are roughly 110,000 clones, with approximately 80% of them counted one time only. The ten most abundant clones make up roughly 4.5% of the sample.

This sample is drawn from a study of PD-1 blockade in mismatch repair-deficient tumors (dated 2017 in TCRdb). About the full investigation: The trial enrolled 85 to 100 consecutive patients with roughly 13 mismatch repair-deficient cancer types between September 2013 and late 2016, all previously treated and progressing. Tumor-associated T cell clones were tracked in the peripheral blood of patients responding to PD-1 blockade by deep sequencing of TCR CDR3 regions. Study-level results and caveats: After pembrolizumab, tumor-resident clones, which were often undetectable in blood before treatment, expanded rapidly and then contracted, generally ahead of radiologic responses.

Compared with germline, V lacks 4 bases and J lacks 7 bases; bases without a gene match: 11. Taken from cysteine to phenylalanine, the CDR3 has 15 residues. Only the CDR3 region is kept as DNA, spanning 45 bases read in frame from base 1. In the germline V gene, CDR1 corresponds to SGHRS and CDR2 to YFSETQ. The specimen was peripheral blood, collected just over 59 weeks after starting pembrolizumab. This clonotype was obtained from an adult with mismatch repair-deficient cancer. The rearranged chain carries TRBV5-1 and TRBJ2-1; TRBD2 agrees with 7 junctional bases. The nucleotide sequence is TGCGCCAGCAGCCCACCCTCGGGAGGATCGAATGAGCAGTTCTTC. It translates to CASSPPSGGSNEQFF. With all but the CDR3 taken from the reference TRBV5-1 and TRBJ2-1 genes, the full variable domain is: KAGVTQTPRYLIKTRGQQVTLSCSPISGHRSVSWYQQTPGQGLQFLFEYFSETQRNKGNFPGRFSGRQFSNSRSEMNVSTLELGDSALYLCASSPPSGGSNEQFFGPGTRLTVL.